This T cell receptor (beta chain) was identified during a study of response to subunit inactivated influenza vaccine. TCRdb reanalysed the RT-PCR reads using MiXCR and keeps one entry per CDR3 protein. The data hold approximately 700,000 distinct CDR3 sequences, with about 14% observed a single time. Details on this clonotype: Its target is not known.

General study findings and limits: That few new T cells are recruited by each seasonal influenza vaccination was the authors' suggestion.

Trimming at V came to 5 bases and at J to 2 bases, leaving 6 bases not matched to a gene. CDR3 length: 15 amino acids. Germline V CDR1 and CDR2: MGHDK, SYGVNS. Source: PBMCs from blood, taken around 15 days before vaccination. The chain is built from TRBV25-1 and TRBJ2-5; 9 nucleotides line up with TRBD2. This TCR was recovered from a man aged 50 to 60 who received an inactivated influenza vaccine. The CDR3 coding sequence is TGTGCCAGCAGTAAGCGGGGGGCTGGTCAAGAGACCCAGTACTTC. Its translation: CASSKRGAGQETQYF.